The next 10 T cell receptor beta chains were all read from a single sample in a study of cytomegalovirus exposure and HLA in healthy donors. A multiplex PCR was run with 60 Vbeta primers and 13 Jbeta primers. Repertoires were generated with immunoSEQ multiplex PCR, while TCRdb's copy carries only in-frame clones and drops some. The repertoire holds over 150,000 clones, with more than 80% as singletons. What was sequenced was PBMCs. The receptors shown here come from a young man in good health and CMV-seronegative.

Concerning this clone itself: The sample contains more than one DNA sequence encoding this CDR3. The CDR3 here is CASSQGNGEDEKLFF. CDR3 nucleotide sequence: TGCGCCAGCAGCCAGGGAAACGGGGAGGATGAAAAACTGTTTTTT. The J gene is TRBJ1-4, the V gene TRBV4-1; D is undetermined. This CDR3 contains 15 residues. Germline V gene lookup returns CDR1 MGHRA and CDR2 YSYEKL. V gave up 3 bases and J gave up 6 bases, with 14 bases separating them.

This clone was counted only a few times. The chain uses TRBV7-3 and TRBJ2-7; D is undetermined. Germline values: CDR1 SGHTA, CDR2 FQGTGA. Trimming pared 1 base from V and 6 bases from J, leaving 10 bases between. The CDR3 loop spans 13 amino acids. CDR3 loop: CASSLNGLAEQYF. In DNA form, the CDR3 reads TGTGCCAGCAGCTTAAATGGTCTGGCCGAGCAGTACTTC. The full variable domain, with the rest looked up from reference TRBV7-3 and TRBJ2-7, is GAGVSQTPSNKVTEKGKYVELRCDPISGHTALYWYRQSLGQGPEFLIYFQGTGAADDSGLPNDRFFAVRPEGSVSTLKIQRTERGDSAVYLCASSLNGLAEQYFGPGTRLTVT.

The rearrangement links TRBV4-3 to TRBJ2-1, with TRBD1 matching over 9 bases. Germline CDR1 and CDR2: LGHNA and YSLEER. This CDR3 is built from 16 residues. With 0 bases clipped from V and 6 bases from J, the junction kept 6 bases outside the gene matches. The CDR3 DNA is TGCGCCAGCAGCCAAGATTATCACAGGGGGCTCAATGAGCAGTTCTTC. Protein product: CASSQDYHRGLNEQFF.

V gene TRBV4-1 combines with J gene TRBJ2-1; 9 bases agree with TRBD2. Looked up from germline, CDR1 is MGHRA and CDR2 is YSYEKL. J gave up 7 bases and V 1 base, and 5 bases lay outside the gene matches. The CDR3 runs 15 residues. As DNA, the CDR3 is TGCGCCAGCAGCCAAGTTGCGGGAGGGTATAATGAGCAGTTCTTC. Its protein is CASSQVAGGYNEQFF.

V gene TRBV4-1 combines with J gene TRBJ2-3; D perhaps matches TRBD2 (5 bases). There are 15 residues in the CDR3. The ends were cut back, 3 bases at V and 3 bases at J, with 13 bases in the middle. CDR1 MGHRA and CDR2 YSYEKL come from the germline V gene. CDR3 nucleotide sequence: TGCGCCAGCAGCCAGGAAGCGGCTCTAACAGATACGCAGTATTTT. Residues: CASSQEAALTDTQYF.

Here the CDR3 DNA reads TGTGCCAGCAGTGGGGGCGGTACAGGGGGCAGCTACTATGGCTACACCTTC. Translated, it gives CASSGGGTGGSYYGYTF. The chain combines TRBV6-1 with TRBJ1-2, with TRBD1 matching 9 bases. This CDR3 has 17 residues. Germline V gene data show CDR1 as MNHNS and CDR2 as SASEGT. The trim removed 4 bases at V and 3 bases at J, leaving 12 bases unmatched.

The chain carries TRBV19 and TRBJ2-2; weak D call: TRBD2 (6 bases). V lost 3 bases and J lost 2, with 10 bases in between. The CDR3 extends over 15 amino acids. Looked up from germline, CDR1 is LNHDA and CDR2 is SQIVND (reference sequence). CDR3 amino acids: CASSIVSGNTGELFF. The DNA for the CDR3 is TGTGCCAGTAGTATTGTTAGCGGAAACACCGGGGAGCTGTTTTTT.

This clone was observed a handful of times. This chain uses TRBV6-5 with TRBJ1-6, with unresolved D. V dropped 0 bases and J dropped 9 bases, with 12 bases sitting between them. The CDR3 sequence is 15 residues long. Germline assignment: CDR1 MNHEY and CDR2 SVGAGI. As DNA, the CDR3 is TGTGCCAGCAGTTACTCATCTCCACCGAGTTCACCCCTCCACTTT. Its translation: CASSYSSPPSSPLHF.

This clone was recorded only once. This chain uses TRBV7-2 with TRBJ2-1, with unresolved D. This CDR3 is 12 amino acids long. CDR1 and CDR2 from the germline V gene are SGHTA and FQGNSA. Trimming pared 6 bases from V and 5 bases from J, leaving 8 bases between. The CDR3 sequence: CASSRTDNEQFF. The CDR3 DNA reads as TGTGCCAGCAGTCGAACAGACAATGAGCAGTTCTTC. The whole variable domain, remainder taken from reference TRBV7-2 and TRBJ2-1, is GAGVSQSPSNKVTEKGKDVELRCDPISGHTALYWYRQSLGQGLEFLIYFQGNSAPDKSGLPSDRFSAERTGGSVSTLTIQRTQQEDSAVYLCASSRTDNEQFFGPGTRLTVL.

This clone was detected a few times. This chain links TRBV7-3 with TRBJ2-1; tentative D call: TRBD2 (6 bases). Germline CDR1 is SGHTA and CDR2 is FQGTGA. The CDR3 has 11 residues. V was clipped by 5 bases and J by 14 bases, with 13 bases between them. The CDR3 DNA sequence: TGTGCCAGCAGCCCGGGAGCCCCGGAGTTCTTC. Its protein is CASSPGAPEFF.